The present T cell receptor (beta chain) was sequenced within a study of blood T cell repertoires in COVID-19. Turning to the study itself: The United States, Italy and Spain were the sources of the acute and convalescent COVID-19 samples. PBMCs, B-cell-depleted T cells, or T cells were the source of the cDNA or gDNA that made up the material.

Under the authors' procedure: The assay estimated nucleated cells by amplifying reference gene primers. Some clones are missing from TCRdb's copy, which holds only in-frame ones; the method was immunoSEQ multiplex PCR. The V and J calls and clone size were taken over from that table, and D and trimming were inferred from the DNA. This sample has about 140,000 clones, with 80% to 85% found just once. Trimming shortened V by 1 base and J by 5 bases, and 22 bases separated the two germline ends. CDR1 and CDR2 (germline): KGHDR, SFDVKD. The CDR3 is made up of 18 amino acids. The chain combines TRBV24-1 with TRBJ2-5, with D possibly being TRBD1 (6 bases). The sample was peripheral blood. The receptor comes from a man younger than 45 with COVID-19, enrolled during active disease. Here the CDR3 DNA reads TGTGCCACCAGTGATTTCGGAAAACGGACAGCCGAGGGGGAGACCCAGTACTTC. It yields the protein CATSDFGKRTAEGETQYF.